The sample holds one count of the clone carrying this T cell receptor (beta chain). The data stem from a study of T cell changes during pregnancy in multiple sclerosis. Assay used: immunoSEQ multiplex PCR; TCRdb lists only in-frame clones, some missing. This table has some 24,000 clones, about 88% appearing once. The ends lost 5 bases at V and 12 bases at J; junction bases unmatched: 12. The CDR3 length is 13 residues. CDR1 is MNHNY, CDR2 SVGAGI, per germline (reference sequence). The sequence was obtained from a female donor in good health, enrolled as a control in a pregnancy study. The rearrangement joins TRBV6-6 to TRBJ1-1, with TRBD1 identical over 7 bases. The sample here was CD4+ T cells from peripheral blood mononuclear cells, taken in the second trimester of pregnancy. CDR3 nucleotide sequence: TGTGCCAGCAGTCAAATGACAGGGACGGGAACTTTCTTT. It is translated as CASSQMTGTGTFF.